This T cell receptor (beta chain) came from a study of cytomegalovirus exposure and HLA in healthy donors. Broader study findings: In a later analysis, common viral pathogens appeared linked to several of the most significant clusters. Researchers catalogued about 150 TCR beta chains as cytomegalovirus-associated. Specific recognition of CMV antigens was confirmed in vitro for a few chains (all CMV-associated).

CDR1 MNHEY and CDR2 SVGAGI come from the germline V gene. V was clipped by 5 bases and J by 4 bases, with 12 bases between them. This CDR3 has 14 residues. Primers for the PCR totalled 60 Vbeta and 13 Jbeta. The table came from immunoSEQ multiplex PCR; TCRdb's copy has only in-frame clones and leaves some out. Counted here are roughly 110,000 clones, approximately 76% occurring once; the ten biggest clones make up about 2.5%. This clone has just a few counts. What it binds is unknown. The J gene is TRBJ1-5, the V gene TRBV6-5; no firm D call. This clonotype originated in a man in his late teens or twenties in good health and CMV-seronegative. The sequenced material came from PBMCs. DNA for the CDR3: TGTGCCAGCAGTGAAGATGCAGAAAATCAGCCCCAGCATTTT. Its protein product is CASSEDAENQPQHF.